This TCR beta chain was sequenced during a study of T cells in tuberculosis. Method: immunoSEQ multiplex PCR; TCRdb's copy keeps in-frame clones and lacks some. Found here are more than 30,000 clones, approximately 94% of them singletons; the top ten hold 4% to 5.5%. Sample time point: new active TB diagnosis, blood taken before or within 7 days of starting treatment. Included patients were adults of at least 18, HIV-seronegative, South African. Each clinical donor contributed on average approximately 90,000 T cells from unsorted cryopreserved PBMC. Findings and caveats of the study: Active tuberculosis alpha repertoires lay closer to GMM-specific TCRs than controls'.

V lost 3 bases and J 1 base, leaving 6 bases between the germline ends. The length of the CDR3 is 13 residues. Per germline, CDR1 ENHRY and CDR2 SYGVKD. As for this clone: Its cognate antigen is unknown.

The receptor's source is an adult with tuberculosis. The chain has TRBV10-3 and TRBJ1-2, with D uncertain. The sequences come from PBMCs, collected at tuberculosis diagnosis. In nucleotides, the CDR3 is TGTGCCATCAGTGATCTCTATAACTATGGCTACACCTTC. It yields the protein CAISDLYNYGYTF.